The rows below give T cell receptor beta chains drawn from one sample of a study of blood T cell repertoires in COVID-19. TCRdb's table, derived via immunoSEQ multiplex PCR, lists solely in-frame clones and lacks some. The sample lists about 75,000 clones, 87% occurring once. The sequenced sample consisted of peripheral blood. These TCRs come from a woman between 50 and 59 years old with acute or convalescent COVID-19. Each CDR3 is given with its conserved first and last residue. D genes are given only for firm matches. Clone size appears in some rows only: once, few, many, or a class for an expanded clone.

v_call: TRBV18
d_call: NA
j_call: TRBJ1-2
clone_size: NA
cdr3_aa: CASSPSDSRGYTF
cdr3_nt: TGTGCCAGCTCGCCTTCGGACAGTCGCGGCTACACCTTC

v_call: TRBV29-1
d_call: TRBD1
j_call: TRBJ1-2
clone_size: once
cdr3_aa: CSVDSTGGRDGYTF
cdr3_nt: TGCAGCGTTGATTCTACAGGGGGTAGGGATGGCTACACCTTC

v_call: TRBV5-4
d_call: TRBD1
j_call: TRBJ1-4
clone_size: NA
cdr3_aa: CASSTSTGGSNEKLFF
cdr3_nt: TGTGCCAGCAGCACCTCGACAGGGGGCTCTAATGAAAAACTGTTTTTT

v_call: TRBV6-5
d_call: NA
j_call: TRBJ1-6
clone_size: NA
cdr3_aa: CASTGRTLYNSPLHF
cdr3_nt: TGTGCCAGCACGGGGAGAACGCTTTATAATTCACCCCTCCACTTT

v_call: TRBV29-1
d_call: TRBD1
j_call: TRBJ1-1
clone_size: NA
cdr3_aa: CSVQTGGMNTEAFF
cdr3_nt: TGCAGCGTGCAGACAGGGGGAATGAACACTGAAGCTTTCTTT

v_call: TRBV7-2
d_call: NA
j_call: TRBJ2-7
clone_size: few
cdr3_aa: CASSPRLGAHEQYF
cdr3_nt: TGTGCCAGCAGCCCGCGACTGGGGGCCCACGAGCAGTACTTC

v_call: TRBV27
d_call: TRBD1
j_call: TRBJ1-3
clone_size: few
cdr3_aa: CASSSTTGVGSGNTIYF
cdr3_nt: TGTGCCAGCAGTTCAACAACAGGGGTCGGCTCTGGAAACACCATATATTTT

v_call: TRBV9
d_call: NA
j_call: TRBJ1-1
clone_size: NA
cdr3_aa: CASSVVPAGTEAFF
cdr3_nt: TGTGCCAGCAGCGTTGTCCCAGCAGGTACTGAAGCTTTCTTT

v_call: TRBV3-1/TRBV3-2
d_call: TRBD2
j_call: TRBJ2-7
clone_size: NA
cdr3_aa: CASSRGLGVYEQYF
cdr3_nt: TGTGCCAGCAGCCGCGGACTAGGTGTTTACGAGCAGTACTTC

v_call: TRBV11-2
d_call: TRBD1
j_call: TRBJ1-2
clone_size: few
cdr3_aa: CASSGPRGVAFGYTF
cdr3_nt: TGTGCCAGCAGCGGTCCCAGGGGGGTCGCTTTTGGCTACACCTTC

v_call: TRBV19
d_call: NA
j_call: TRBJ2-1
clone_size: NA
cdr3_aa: CASGRDIYNEQFF
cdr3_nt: TGTGCCAGCGGCCGGGACATTTACAATGAGCAGTTCTTC

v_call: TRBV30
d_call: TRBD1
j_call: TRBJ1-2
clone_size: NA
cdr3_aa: CAWIPTGASGGYTF
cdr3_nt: TGTGCCTGGATCCCGACAGGGGCCTCGGGAGGCTACACCTTC

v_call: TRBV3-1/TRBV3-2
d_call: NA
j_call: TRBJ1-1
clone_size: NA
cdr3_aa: CASTASENTEAFF
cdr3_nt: TGTGCCAGCACCGCATCAGAGAACACTGAAGCTTTCTTT

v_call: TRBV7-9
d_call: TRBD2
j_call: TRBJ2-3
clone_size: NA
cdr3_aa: CASSLGTSGTDTQYF
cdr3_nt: TGTGCCAGCAGCTTAGGAACTAGCGGGACAGATACGCAGTATTTT

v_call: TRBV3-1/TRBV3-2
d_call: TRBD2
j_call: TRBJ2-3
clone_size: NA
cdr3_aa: CASSQGTSGADTQYF
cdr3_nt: TGTGCCAGCAGCCAAGGGACTAGCGGGGCAGATACGCAGTATTTT